These T cell receptor beta chains were read from a single sample in a study of shared clonotypes between healthy human individuals. Clones were sequenced by immunoSEQ multiplex PCR, and TCRdb holds only the in-frame ones, with some missing. The sample comprises about 820,000 clones, 85% to 95% of which are singletons, and 24% rests with the top ten. Sequencing input: naive CD8+ T cells sorted from blood. The receptors shown here come from a man aged 25-45 years in good health. The CDR3 runs from the conserved cysteine through the conserved F or W. D genes are given only for firm matches. The size of a clone is reported for some rows only, either as once, few or many, or as a class for expanded clones.

CDR3,DNA,size,D,V,J
CASSDSDRGGEGEGYSNQPQHF,TGTGCCAGCAGTGACTCGGACAGGGGAGGGGAGGGGGAAGGATATAGCAATCAGCCCCAGCATTTT,NA,TRBD1,TRBV6-4,TRBJ1-5
CASSLSRTSGRTNEQFF,TGTGCCAGCAGCTTAAGCCGGACTAGCGGGAGGACAAATGAGCAGTTCTTC,NA,TRBD2,TRBV7-8,TRBJ2-1
CASSLDRTSTNEKLFF,TGCGCCAGCAGCCTTGACCGGACATCAACTAATGAAAAACTGTTTTTT,NA,NA,TRBV4-3,TRBJ1-4
CASGLSVNYGYTF,TGTGCCAGCGGCCTTTCGGTTAACTATGGCTACACCTTC,once,NA,TRBV27,TRBJ1-2
CASSSHTGGRDTGELFF,TGTGCCAGCAGCTCGCATACAGGGGGCCGGGACACCGGGGAGCTGTTTTTT,NA,TRBD1,TRBV7-3,TRBJ2-2
CASSQGGGAGYEQYF,TGCGCCAGCAGCCAAGGCGGGGGGGCAGGCTACGAGCAGTACTTC,NA,TRBD2,TRBV4-1,TRBJ2-7
CASSLGGQLYEQYF,TGCGCCAGCAGCTTGGGGGGGCAATTGTACGAGCAGTACTTC,NA,NA,TRBV5-1,TRBJ2-7
CASSLAGAGDEQFF,TGTGCCAGCAGCTTAGCAGGCGCGGGGGATGAGCAGTTCTTC,once,TRBD2,TRBV7-9,TRBJ2-1
CASSFYNRDYNEQFF,TGTGCCAGCAGCTTTTACAACCGGGACTACAATGAGCAGTTCTTC,NA,NA,TRBV11-2,TRBJ2-1
CASSKEFGTGPYEQYF,TGTGCCAGCAGCAAGGAGTTCGGGACAGGGCCCTACGAGCAGTACTTC,NA,NA,TRBV21-1,TRBJ2-7
CASSEVGGKYEQYF,TGTGCCAGCAGCGAAGTTGGGGGCAAATACGAGCAGTACTTC,NA,NA,TRBV2,TRBJ2-7
CASSLEAGDNEQYF,TGTGCCAGCAGCTTAGAGGCCGGGGACAACGAGCAGTACTTC,NA,NA,TRBV7-6,TRBJ2-7
CATLTRSISRRGGSGANVLTF,TGTGCCACCTTAACGAGATCGATCAGCAGGCGAGGAGGCTCTGGGGCCAACGTCCTGACTTTC,NA,NA,TRBV28,TRBJ2-6
CSVAPGDYEQYF,TGCAGCGTTGCGCCAGGTGACTACGAGCAGTACTTC,NA,NA,TRBV29-1,TRBJ2-7
CASNNRGANTGELFF,TGTGCCAGCAACAACAGGGGTGCGAACACCGGGGAGCTGTTTTTT,NA,TRBD1,TRBV7-6,TRBJ2-2